This T cell receptor (beta chain) was captured in a study of human T cells and chemical hapten exposure. Overall study findings and caveats: It should be noted that donors had alopecia, so their immune response may differ from healthy people's. With DPC sensitization, TCRs exceeding 1 in 1000 frequency showed no change.

In the study's own analysis: Sample-level TCR yields exhibited a median of approximately 96,000, with a range of roughly 20,000 to 750,000. In TCRdb, the RACE reads were re-called with MiXCR into one record per CDR3 protein. It is TCRdb's table, rather than the study itself, that gives the V and J calls and clone size. The profile shows around 110,000 distinct CDR3 sequences, about 12% of them singletons. Concerning this clonotype: Its antigen is not identified.

Between the trimmed V and J ends, which lost 3 bases and 3 bases, there was a span of 14 bases. CDR3 size: 14 residues. Germline values: CDR1 SQVTM, CDR2 ANQGSEA. Time point in this sample: patch test 1, 2 weeks after DPC sensitization. As for treatment: therapeutic diphenylcyclopropenone sensitization with weekly scalp DPC. The material was whole blood, obtained in connection with sensitization to the hapten diphenylcyclopropenone (DPC). The source of this sequence is a woman aged 45-65 years with alopecia areata. Some clones in this sample may be carry-over from other donors' samples. The chain couples TRBV29-1 to TRBJ1-1; tentative D call: TRBD1 (6 bases). The CDR3 is CSVEVLGHYTEAFF. DNA for the CDR3: TGCAGCGTTGAGGTCCTGGGACATTACACTGAAGCTTTCTTT.